These 29 T cell receptor beta chains share one sample of origin, sequenced in a study of blood T cell repertoires in COVID-19. Method: immunoSEQ multiplex PCR; TCRdb's copy keeps in-frame clones and lacks some. Of about 300,000 clones listed, 85% to 90% were seen once; the top ten hold approximately 1.8%. Sequencing was done on a sample of peripheral blood. These receptors were obtained from a woman aged 25 to 39 with COVID-19, enrolled during active disease.

This chain links TRBV12-3 or TRBV12-4 with TRBJ1-2; no reliable D call. V shed 5 bases and J shed 2 bases, with 6 bases lying between them. The CDR3 runs 12 residues. This CDR3 reads CASSQANYGYTF. In DNA form, the CDR3 reads TGTGCCAGCAGTCAAGCAAACTATGGCTACACCTTC.

This sequence joins TRBV3-1 (or the pseudogene TRBV3-2) and TRBJ2-3; tentative D call: TRBD1 (6 bases). With 0 bases removed from V and 5 bases from J, the gap between germline ends came to 9 bases. Germline-derived CDR1 and CDR2 are LGHDT and YNNKEL (reference sequence). CDR3 length: 14 residues. The CDR3 DNA reads TGTGCCAGCAGCCAAGAGGGGGCGCAAGATACGCAGTATTTT. Translating it yields CASSQEGAQDTQYF.

The V gene is TRBV20-1, the J gene TRBJ2-3; tentatively, D is TRBD1 (5 bases). Trimming took 3 bases from V and 2 from J, leaving 9 bases between them. This CDR3 region has 13 residues. Germline CDR1 DFQATT, CDR2 SNEGSKA (reference sequence). The CDR3 region is CSASAGHTDTQYF. The CDR3, as DNA: TGCAGTGCTAGTGCAGGGCACACAGATACGCAGTATTTT.

The chain recombines TRBV7-9 with TRBJ1-4; D is perhaps TRBD1 (5 bases). Trimming shortened V by 5 bases and J by 3 bases, and 13 bases separated the two germline ends. This CDR3 has 15 residues. Germline CDR1 and CDR2: SEHNR and FQNEAQ (reference sequence). CDR3 nucleotides: TGTGCCAGCAGCGCTCCAGGGATCTCTAATGAAAAACTGTTTTTT. Translated: CASSAPGISNEKLFF.

J is TRBJ1-5 and V is TRBV19; possible D gene TRBD1, 5 bases. This CDR3 has 14 residues. Germline values: CDR1 LNHDA, CDR2 SQIVND (reference sequence). Trimming pared 5 bases from V and 9 bases from J, leaving 17 bases between. The CDR3: CASSPGGVIRPQHF. The DNA for the CDR3 is TGTGCCAGTAGTCCCGGGGGGGTAATACGGCCCCAGCATTTT.

This clone has just one count. V gene TRBV5-4 combines with J gene TRBJ1-1; 10 bases map to TRBD1. The V segment lost 5 bases and the J segment 4 bases; nucleotides outside the gene matches: 5. This CDR3 region has 14 residues. Germline V gene lookup returns CDR1 SGHNT and CDR2 YYREEE (reference sequence). The CDR3 region has the DNA TGTGCCAGCAGGCCGGGACAGGGGAGCACTGAAGCTTTCTTT. Translated, it gives CASRPGQGSTEAFF.

The V call is TRBV3-1 (or the pseudogene TRBV3-2), the J call TRBJ1-3, with TRBD1 identical over 9 bases. Germline CDR1 LGHDT, CDR2 YNNKEL (reference sequence). Trimming removed 4 bases from V and 4 bases from J; junction bases left unmatched: 5. The CDR3 has 15 residues. The CDR3 DNA follows: TGTGCCAGCAGCCGAGTACAGGGGGCGGGAAACACCATATATTTT. This codes for CASSRVQGAGNTIYF.

V and J are TRBV6-5 and TRBJ2-7; D is ambiguous. In germline, CDR1 is MNHEY, CDR2 SVGAGI. Trimming shortened V by 0 bases and J by 2 bases, and 8 bases separated the two germline ends. This CDR3 is 14 amino acids long. The CDR3 sequence is CASSYSPGTYEQYF. The DNA for the CDR3 is TGTGCCAGCAGTTACTCTCCAGGCACCTACGAGCAGTACTTC.

The rearrangement joins TRBV6-6 to TRBJ1-5; 9 nucleotides agree with TRBD1. The CDR3 is 15 amino acids. CDR1 is MNHNY, CDR2 SVGAGI, per germline (reference sequence). V shed 6 bases and J 4 bases; nucleotides not matched to a gene: 7. CDR3: CASRGGQGGNQPQHF. CDR3 bases: TGTGCCAGCAGGGGGGGACAGGGTGGTAATCAGCCCCAGCATTTT.

The rearrangement joins TRBV27 to TRBJ2-2, with 8 bases that match TRBD2. Germline CDR1 is MNHEY and CDR2 is SMNVEV (reference sequence). The CDR3 length is 15 residues. J was trimmed by 3 bases and V by 3 bases; bases with no gene match: 3. This chain's CDR3 is CASSFLREDTGELFF. CDR3 in DNA: TGTGCCAGCAGTTTTTTGCGGGAGGACACCGGGGAGCTGTTTTTT.

This chain uses TRBV11-2 with TRBJ1-2, with D hard to call. The V end lost 4 bases, the J end lost 7 bases, and 13 bases lay between the germline ends. The CDR3 spans 13 residues. Germline CDR1 reads SGHAT; CDR2 reads FQNNGV. The CDR3 DNA reads TGTGCCAGCAGCTCGGGAGCCGGGTCTGGCTACACCTTC. It specifies CASSSGAGSGYTF.

V and J are TRBV7-9 and TRBJ2-2; no definite D call. CDR3 size: 13 residues. V gave up 6 bases and J gave up 1 base, with 6 bases separating them. Germline CDR1 SEHNR, CDR2 FQNEAQ (reference sequence). CDR3 in amino acids: CASSLLNTGELFF. The CDR3 DNA is TGTGCCAGCAGTCTTTTGAACACCGGGGAGCTGTTTTTT.

The chain carries TRBV2 and TRBJ1-4, with no clear D. This CDR3 has 13 residues. V lost 10 bases to trimming and J lost 10 bases, with 19 bases between them. Germline lookup yields CDR1 SNHLY and CDR2 FYNNEI. CDR3 nucleotide sequence: TGTGCCATCACGACACTCCAAGCCGGAAAACTGTTTTTT. It translates to CAITTLQAGKLFF.

V gene TRBV6-1 combines with J gene TRBJ2-7; the D is unclear. This CDR3 region has 15 residues. Germline V gene sequence: CDR1 MNHNS, CDR2 SASEGT. Between the trimmed V and J ends, which lost 3 bases and 2 bases, there was a span of 14 bases. The CDR3 DNA follows: TGTGCCAGCAGTGATTTGTTAAATCTCGCCTACGAGCAGTACTTC. Residues: CASSDLLNLAYEQYF.

The CDR3 spells CASSWSSGNTIYF. CDR3 DNA sequence: TGTGCCAGCAGCTGGAGCTCTGGAAACACCATATATTTT. The chain links TRBV7-9 to TRBJ1-3; D call uncertain. CDR3 length: 13 residues. Trimming cost V 4 bases and J 0 bases, with 4 bases left between them. Germline CDR1 is SEHNR and CDR2 is FQNEAQ (reference sequence).

V gene TRBV5-1 combines with J gene TRBJ1-1; D is unresolved. Between the trimmed V and J ends, which lost 5 bases and 1 base, there was a span of 12 bases. This CDR3 is built from 14 residues. Germline-derived CDR1 and CDR2 are SGHRS and YFSETQ. The CDR3, as DNA: TGCGCCAGCAGACCCCAATCAGGGAACACTGAAGCTTTCTTT. Translated, it gives CASRPQSGNTEAFF.

The chain employs TRBV7-3 and TRBJ2-5; TRBD1 is a possible D gene (5 bases). The V end lost 5 bases, the J end lost 5 bases, and 15 bases lay between the germline ends. The CDR3 is made up of 14 amino acids. The germline CDR1 and CDR2 sequences are SGHTA and FQGTGA. The CDR3 nucleotides read TGTGCCAGCAGCGAGCTCGGACATCTCGAGACCCAGTACTTC. Protein: CASSELGHLETQYF.

The chain carries TRBV3-1 (or the pseudogene TRBV3-2) and TRBJ2-7, with 7 nucleotides matching TRBD1. Germline lookup yields CDR1 LGHDT and CDR2 YNNKEL (reference sequence). The length of the CDR3 is 14 residues. V gave up 3 bases and J gave up 3 bases; unmatched junction bases: 5. CDR3 residues: CASSQVTGDYEQYF. The DNA for the CDR3 is TGTGCCAGCAGCCAGGTTACAGGGGACTACGAGCAGTACTTC.

The chain couples TRBV6-5 to TRBJ1-2; D ambiguous. The CDR3 consists of 12 residues. Germline V gene lookup returns CDR1 MNHEY and CDR2 SVGAGI. V was trimmed by 4 bases and J by 8 bases, leaving 11 bases between them. CDR3 DNA: TGTGCCAGCAGTTTGGGAGGTAACGGCTACACCTTC. It is translated as CASSLGGNGYTF.

Sample share makes this clone medium-sized. The rearrangement links TRBV6-6 to TRBJ1-2; D is possibly TRBD1 (6 bases). This CDR3 contains 16 residues. V was cut by 8 bases and J by 1 base, with 20 bases left in between. The V gene's germline CDR1 is MNHNY and CDR2 SVGAGI (reference sequence). CDR3 nucleotides: TGTGCCAGCCAACAACCCGGGACACCCGATAACTATGGCTACACCTTC. Its protein product is CASQQPGTPDNYGYTF.

The V gene is TRBV7-2, the J gene TRBJ1-5; D unresolved. This CDR3 spans 12 amino acids. Trimming removed 3 bases at V and 4 bases at J, with 4 bases between. CDR1 and CDR2 (germline): SGHTA, FQGNSA. CDR3 protein: CASSFPNQPQHF. CDR3 coding DNA: TGTGCCAGCAGCTTTCCTAATCAGCCCCAGCATTTT.

V gene TRBV3-1 (or the pseudogene TRBV3-2) combines with J gene TRBJ1-3; 7 bases match TRBD1. Germline assignment: CDR1 LGHDT and CDR2 YNNKEL (reference sequence). CDR3 length: 14 residues. V lost 6 bases, J lost 1 base, and 3 bases stayed unmatched. The DNA for the CDR3 is TGTGCCAGCAGACCGACAGGGTCTGGAAACACCATATATTTT. The encoded protein is CASRPTGSGNTIYF.

This rearrangement joins TRBV10-1 to TRBJ2-2, with 7 bases identical to TRBD2. The CDR3 sequence is 15 residues long. The germline gives CDR1 WNHNN, CDR2 SYGVQD (reference sequence). Trimming took 2 bases from V and 6 from J; bases not matched to a gene: 6. The CDR3 DNA follows: TGCGCCAGCAGTGAGGCGGGAGCCAGCCCCGGGGAGCTGTTTTTT. It specifies CASSEAGASPGELFF.

This rearrangement joins TRBV7-8 to TRBJ1-2, with 8 positions matching TRBD1. V was clipped by 0 bases and J by 6 bases; unmatched bases: 3. The CDR3 consists of 14 residues. CDR1 is SGHVS, CDR2 FQNEAQ, per germline. The CDR3 protein is CASSLAAGGDGYTF. The DNA for the CDR3 is TGTGCCAGCAGCTTAGCGGCAGGGGGCGATGGCTACACCTTC.

This chain joins TRBV6-5 and TRBJ2-7, with D possibly matching TRBD2 (5 bases). CDR3 size: 12 residues. With 6 bases removed from V and 5 bases from J, the gap between germline ends came to 11 bases. Germline V gives CDR1 MNHEY, CDR2 SVGAGI. The CDR3 protein is CASSTLGNEQYV. The CDR3 coding sequence is TGTGCCAGCAGCACACTAGGGAACGAGCAGTACGTC.

The chain is built from TRBV6-4 and TRBJ2-7; unclear D gene. The V gene lost 0 bases and the J gene lost 3 bases, with 6 bases spanning the gap. CDR3 length: 13 residues. Germline V lookup: CDR1 MRHNA, CDR2 SNTAGT. CDR3 bases: TGTGCCAGCAGTGACTCTTGCGGCTACGAGCAGTACGTC. Translated, it gives CASSDSCGYEQYV.

This chain links TRBV7-2 with TRBJ2-7, with TRBD1 as a possible D gene (8 bases). CDR3 size: 15 residues. V was shortened by 6 bases and J by 1 base, with 16 bases between the two germline ends. Per germline, CDR1 SGHTA and CDR2 FQGNSA. CDR3 bases: TGTGCCAGCAGACTAACAGGGGGGGCGTCCTACGAGCAGTACTTC. Its protein product is CASRLTGGASYEQYF.

The chain uses TRBV7-3 and TRBJ1-6, with TRBD1 identical over 9 bases. Losses at the gene ends were 6 bases for V and 4 bases for J; bases not matched to a gene: 10. The CDR3 has 17 amino acids. The germline gives CDR1 SGHTA, CDR2 FQGTGA. The CDR3 is CASSTSGTGNYNSPLHF. DNA of the CDR3: TGTGCCAGCAGTACGTCCGGGACAGGGAATTATAATTCACCCCTCCACTTT.

This chain connects TRBV29-1 to TRBJ1-2; D unclear. Germline lookup yields CDR1 SQVTM and CDR2 ANQGSEA. The CDR3 extends over 13 amino acids. The V and J ends lost 0 bases and 1 base respectively, with 6 bases between them. The CDR3 protein is CSVEDPDNYGYTF. CDR3 sequence (DNA): TGCAGCGTTGAAGATCCAGATAACTATGGCTACACCTTC. The full variable domain, rest sourced from reference TRBV29-1 and TRBJ1-2, is SAVISQKPSRDICQRGTSLTIQCQVDSQVTMMFWYRQQPGQSLTLIATANQGSEATYESGFVIDKFPISRPNLTFSTLTVSNMSPEDSSIYLCSVEDPDNYGYTFGSGTRLTVV.